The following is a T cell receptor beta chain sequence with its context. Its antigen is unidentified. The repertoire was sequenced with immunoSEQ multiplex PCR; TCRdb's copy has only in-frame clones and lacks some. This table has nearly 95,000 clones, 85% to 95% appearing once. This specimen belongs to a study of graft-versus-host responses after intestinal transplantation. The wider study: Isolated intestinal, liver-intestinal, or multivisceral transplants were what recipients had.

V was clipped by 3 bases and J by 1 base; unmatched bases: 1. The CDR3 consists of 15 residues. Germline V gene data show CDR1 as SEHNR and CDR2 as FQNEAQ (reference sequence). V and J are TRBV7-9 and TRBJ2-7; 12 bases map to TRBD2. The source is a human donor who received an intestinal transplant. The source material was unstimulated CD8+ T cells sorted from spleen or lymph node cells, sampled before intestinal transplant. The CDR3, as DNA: TGTGCCAGCAGCTTCGGACTAGCGGGGTCCTACGAGCAGTACTTC. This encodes CASSFGLAGSYEQYF.